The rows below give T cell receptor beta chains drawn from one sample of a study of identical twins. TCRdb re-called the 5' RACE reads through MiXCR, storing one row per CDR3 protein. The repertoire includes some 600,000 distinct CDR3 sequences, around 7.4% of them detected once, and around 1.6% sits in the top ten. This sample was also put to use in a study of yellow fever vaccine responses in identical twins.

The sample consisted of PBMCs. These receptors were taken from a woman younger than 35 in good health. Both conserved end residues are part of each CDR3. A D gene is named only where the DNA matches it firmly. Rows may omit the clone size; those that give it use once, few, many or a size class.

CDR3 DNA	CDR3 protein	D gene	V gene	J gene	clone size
TGTGCCAGCAGTGCACAGGGCCTGAACACTGAAGCTTTCTTT	CASSAQGLNTEAFF	NA	TRBV25-1	TRBJ1-1	many
TGTGCCATCAGTGATTCGTCTAGCGAGCACACCGGGGAGCTGTTTTTT	CAISDSSSEHTGELFF	NA	TRBV10-3	TRBJ2-2	many
TGCAGAGCCAATGAGCAGTTCTTC	CRANEQFF	NA	TRBV20-1	TRBJ2-1	many
TGCGCCAGCAGCCAAAGGGACAGCCCCTCTGGAAACACCATATATTTT	CASSQRDSPSGNTIYF	TRBD1	TRBV4-1	TRBJ1-3	many
TGTGCCAGCAGTTCACCGGGACGCCCACCCAATGAGCAGTTCTTC	CASSSPGRPPNEQFF	NA	TRBV28	TRBJ2-1	few
TGTGCCAGCTCACCACTTGCAGGGCAAGTTGATGGCTACACCTTC	CASSPLAGQVDGYTF	NA	TRBV18	TRBJ1-2	NA
TGTGCCAGCAGCCGGGAAGAGAACACCGGGGAGCTGTTTTTT	CASSREENTGELFF	NA	TRBV2	TRBJ2-2	NA
TGTGCCAGCAGTGAATCGACAGCGCCAGATACGCAGTATTTT	CASSESTAPDTQYF	NA	TRBV2	TRBJ2-3	once
TGTGCCAGTAGTATAGTCGTAAGGGGCCCCGGGGAGCTGTTTTTT	CASSIVVRGPGELFF	NA	TRBV19	TRBJ2-2	NA
TGTGCCAGCAGTTGGACACACGCCACAGATACGCAGTATTTT	CASSWTHATDTQYF	NA	TRBV6-5	TRBJ2-3	NA
TGTGCCATCAGCACCCGGAATTGGACCGGGACTAGCGAAGCCAAAAACATTCAGTACTTC	CAISTRNWTGTSEAKNIQYF	TRBD2	TRBV10-3	TRBJ2-4	many
TGCAGTGCTAGAGCAAGACAGACGTACGAGCAGTACTTC	CSARARQTYEQYF	NA	TRBV20-1	TRBJ2-7	few
TGCAGTGCTAGGGCCGGGACGTTAAACGGGGAGCTGTTTTTT	CSARAGTLNGELFF	NA	TRBV20-1	TRBJ2-2	NA
TGTGCCAGCAGGGGTGGACAGGGCAATCAGCCCCAGCATTTT	CASRGGQGNQPQHF	TRBD1	TRBV12-3/TRBV12-4	TRBJ1-5	many
TGTGCCAGCAGCCCCGCCCTTCGAGAGCAGTTCTTC	CASSPALREQFF	NA	TRBV5-6	TRBJ2-1	NA
TGTGCCAGCAGTTTTGGGACAGTACTATCCAATGAGCAGTTCTTC	CASSFGTVLSNEQFF	TRBD1	TRBV12-3/TRBV12-4	TRBJ2-1	many
TGTGCCAGCAGGGGAAGTCGGGGAGCTTTCTTT	CASRGSRGAFF	NA	TRBV25-1	TRBJ1-1	few
TGTGCCAGCAGCCGCCGGGGTAGCGGCTACGAGCAGTACTTC	CASSRRGSGYEQYF	NA	TRBV12-3/TRBV12-4	TRBJ2-7	NA
TGTGCCAGCAGGGGGCTCGCTAATGAAAAACTGTTTTTT	CASRGLANEKLFF	NA	TRBV6-6	TRBJ1-4	NA
TGCGCCAGCAGCTTGGAGGGACTAGAGGTCAACAATGAGCAGTTCTTC	CASSLEGLEVNNEQFF	TRBD2	TRBV5-1	TRBJ2-1	NA
TGTGCCAGCAGCGTAGGGGCTAGCGGTTCCTACGAGCAGTACTTC	CASSVGASGSYEQYF	TRBD2	TRBV9	TRBJ2-7	NA
TGTGCCAGCAGCCATTGGGGGGGACAGGGGAACAATCAGCCCCAGCATTTT	CASSHWGGQGNNQPQHF	TRBD1	TRBV5-5	TRBJ1-5	few